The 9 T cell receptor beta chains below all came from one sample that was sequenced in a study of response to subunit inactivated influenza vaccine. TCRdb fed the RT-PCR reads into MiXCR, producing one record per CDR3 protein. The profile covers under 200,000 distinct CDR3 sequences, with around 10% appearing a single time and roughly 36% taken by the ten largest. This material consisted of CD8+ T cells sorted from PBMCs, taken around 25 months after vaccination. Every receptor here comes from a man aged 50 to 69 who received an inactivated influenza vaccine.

The CDR3, as DNA: TGTGCCACCAGTGCGGGGGAGCGGGAGGGCCAATCCGGGGAGCTGTTTTTT. Translated, it gives CATSAGEREGQSGELFF. The chain carries TRBV24-1 and TRBJ2-2; 10 bases fit TRBD2. The germline V gene has CDR1 KGHDR and CDR2 SFDVKD. Trimming took 5 bases from V and 6 from J; bases not matched to a gene: 11. This CDR3 is 17 amino acids long.

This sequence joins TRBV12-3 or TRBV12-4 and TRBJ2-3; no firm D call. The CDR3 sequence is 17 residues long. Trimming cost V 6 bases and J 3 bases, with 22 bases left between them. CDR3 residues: CASSLLVVGPGTDTQYF. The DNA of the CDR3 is TGTGCCAGCAGCCTCTTAGTGGTAGGACCCGGTACAGATACGCAGTATTTT.

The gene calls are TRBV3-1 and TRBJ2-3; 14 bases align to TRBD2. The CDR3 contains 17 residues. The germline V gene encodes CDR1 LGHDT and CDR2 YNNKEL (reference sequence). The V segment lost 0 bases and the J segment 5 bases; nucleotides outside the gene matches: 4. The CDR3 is CASSQELGLAGGDTQYF. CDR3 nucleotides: TGTGCCAGCAGCCAAGAACTCGGACTAGCGGGGGGAGATACGCAGTATTTT.

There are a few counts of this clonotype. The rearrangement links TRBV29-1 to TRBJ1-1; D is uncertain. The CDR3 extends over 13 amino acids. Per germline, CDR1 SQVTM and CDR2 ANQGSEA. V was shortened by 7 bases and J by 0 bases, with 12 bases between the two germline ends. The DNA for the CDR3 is TGCAGCGCTGTGACGGGCATGAACACTGAAGCTTTCTTT. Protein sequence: CSAVTGMNTEAFF.

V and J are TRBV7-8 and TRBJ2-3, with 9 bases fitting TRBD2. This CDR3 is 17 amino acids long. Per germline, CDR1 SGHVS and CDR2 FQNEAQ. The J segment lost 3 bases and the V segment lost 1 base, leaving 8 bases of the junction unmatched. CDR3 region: CASSLGLAGPETDTQYF. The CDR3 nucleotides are TGTGCCAGCAGCTTAGGTCTAGCGGGACCCGAGACAGATACGCAGTATTTT.

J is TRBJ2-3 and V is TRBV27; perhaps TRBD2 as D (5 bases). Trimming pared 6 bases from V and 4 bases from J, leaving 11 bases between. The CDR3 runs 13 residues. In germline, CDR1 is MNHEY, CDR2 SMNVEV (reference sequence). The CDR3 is CASRLSGADTQYF. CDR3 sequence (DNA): TGTGCCAGCAGACTCTCCGGGGCAGATACGCAGTATTTT.

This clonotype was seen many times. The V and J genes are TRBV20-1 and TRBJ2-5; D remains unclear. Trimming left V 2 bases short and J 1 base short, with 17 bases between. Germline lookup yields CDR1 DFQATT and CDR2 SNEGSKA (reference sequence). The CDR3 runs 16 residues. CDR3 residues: CSARPDALWAQETQYF. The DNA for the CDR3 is TGCAGTGCTAGACCAGACGCCCTTTGGGCCCAAGAGACCCAGTACTTC.

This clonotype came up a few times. CDR3 in amino acids: CASSLSDYTQETQYF. The CDR3, as DNA: TGTGCCAGCAGCTTATCGGACTACACACAAGAGACCCAGTACTTC. V gene TRBV7-7 combines with J gene TRBJ2-5; the D gene is possibly TRBD2 (6 bases). This CDR3 is built from 15 residues. V was trimmed by 2 bases and J by 2 bases, leaving 12 bases between them. Looked up from germline, CDR1 is SSHAT and CDR2 is FNYEAQ (reference sequence).

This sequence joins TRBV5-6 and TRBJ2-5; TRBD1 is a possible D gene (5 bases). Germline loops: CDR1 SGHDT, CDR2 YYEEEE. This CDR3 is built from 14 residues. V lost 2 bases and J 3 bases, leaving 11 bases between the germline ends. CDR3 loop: CASSFEVTEETQYF. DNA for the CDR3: TGTGCCAGCAGCTTTGAGGTGACAGAAGAGACCCAGTACTTC.